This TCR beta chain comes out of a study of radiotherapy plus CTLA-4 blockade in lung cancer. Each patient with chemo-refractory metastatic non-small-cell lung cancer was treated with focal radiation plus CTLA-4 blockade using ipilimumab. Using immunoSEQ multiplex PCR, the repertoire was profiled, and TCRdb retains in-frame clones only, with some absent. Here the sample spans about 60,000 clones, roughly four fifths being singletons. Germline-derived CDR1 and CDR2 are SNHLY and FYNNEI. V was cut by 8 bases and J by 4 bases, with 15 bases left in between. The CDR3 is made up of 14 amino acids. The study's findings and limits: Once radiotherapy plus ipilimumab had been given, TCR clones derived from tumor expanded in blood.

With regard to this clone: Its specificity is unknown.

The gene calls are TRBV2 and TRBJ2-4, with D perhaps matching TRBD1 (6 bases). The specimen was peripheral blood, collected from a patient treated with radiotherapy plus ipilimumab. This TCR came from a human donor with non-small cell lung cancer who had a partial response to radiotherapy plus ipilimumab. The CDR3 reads CASWSRQEKNIQYF. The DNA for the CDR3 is TGTGCCAGCTGGAGTAGACAGGAGAAAAACATTCAGTACTTC.